Listed below are T cell receptor beta chains from one sample, sequenced in a study of blood T cells in healthy people across ages. TCRdb used MiXCR to reprocess the 5' RACE reads, holding one entry per CDR3 protein. The table records about 400,000 distinct CDR3 sequences, about half of them present only once. What was sequenced was blood. The receptors derive from a man aged 60 to 75 in good health. Each CDR3 is given without its conserved first and last residue.

V gene: TRBV28; J gene: TRBJ1-2; CDR3 protein: ASSWIGVTGPNYGYT
V gene: TRBV25-1; J gene: -; CDR3 protein: ASSESGLAGSGETQY
V gene: TRBV12-3/TRBV12-4; J gene: TRBJ1-2; CDR3 protein: ASSGDGLNYGYT
V gene: TRBV2; J gene: TRBJ2-4; CDR3 protein: ASRGLLVKNIQY
V gene: TRBV20-1; J gene: TRBJ2-3; CDR3 protein: SARDRLAGSTDTQY
V gene: TRBV28; J gene: TRBJ2-3; CDR3 protein: ASSLSQPPGDTQY
V gene: TRBV18; J gene: TRBJ2-1; CDR3 protein: ASSQWRGPSYNEQF
V gene: TRBV10-1; J gene: TRBJ2-1; CDR3 protein: ASSASIEAGRHEQF
V gene: TRBV5-6; J gene: TRBJ2-7; CDR3 protein: ASSEGSTYEQY
V gene: TRBV25-1; J gene: TRBJ2-2; CDR3 protein: ASLMAGGELF
V gene: TRBV11-3; J gene: TRBJ1-1; CDR3 protein: ASSLGGPLNTEAF
V gene: TRBV29-1; J gene: TRBJ2-7; CDR3 protein: SVEGWTGGYEQY
V gene: TRBV4-2; J gene: TRBJ2-3; CDR3 protein: ASSQDRAGGALDTQY
V gene: TRBV5-1; J gene: TRBJ2-3; CDR3 protein: ASSFASGSADTQY
V gene: TRBV5-4; J gene: TRBJ2-7; CDR3 protein: ASSYPGQGYYEQY
V gene: TRBV24-1; J gene: TRBJ2-3; CDR3 protein: ATSRPPADTQY
V gene: TRBV20-1; J gene: TRBJ2-5; CDR3 protein: SAAPTIQETQY